This paragraph covers one T cell receptor (beta chain) sequence. This CDR3 has 16 amino acids. The J segment lost 9 bases and the V segment lost 6 bases, leaving 10 bases of the junction unmatched. CDR1 and CDR2 from the germline V gene are MDHEN and SYDVKM. The sample is drawn from a study of shared T cell receptors in the human thymus. TCRdb's table, derived via immunoSEQ multiplex PCR, lists solely in-frame clones and lacks some. The sample has just under 550,000 clones, approximately 78% seen once. This same sample was also taken into another study, of human thymus T cells.

The chain has TRBV28 and TRBJ2-1; 14 nucleotides line up with TRBD2. The receptor was isolated from a boy in the first two years of life with a congenital heart defect. Sample: thymocytes. The CDR3 DNA follows: TGTGCCAGCAGGGGCTTCGGACTAGCGGGAGGAATTGAGCAGTTCTTC. It specifies CASRGFGLAGGIEQFF.